The present entry profiles one T cell receptor (beta chain) with its context. In its sample, this clone was seen a few times. No antigen is known for it. No much larger clone exists at a distance of one base, and base qualities are not known. The data derive from a study of CD8+ T cells in alopecia areata (dated by TCRdb to the late 2010s). About the investigation overall: The treated patients, all with moderate-to-severe alopecia areata, were enrolled in an open-label pilot trial of oral tofacitinib given at 5 to 10 mg twice daily. On the human side, TCRbeta sequencing was run on scalp tissue and on sorted CD4+ and CD8+ peripheral blood T cells from healthy controls and from alopecia areata patients with either patchy or totalis/universalis disease. For the treated patients, the SALT score, which quantifies what percentage of scalp surface area is affected, served as the measure of disease severity. Scalp clonality was compared across normal scalp (n=4), patchy alopecia areata scalp (n=8), and alopecia totalis/universalis scalp (n=8). RNA came from the PAXgene miRNA kit for fixed scalp, the miRNeasy kit for PBMCs, and the RNeasy kit for mouse skin. In both human patients and the C3H/HeJ mouse model, the study applied high-throughput TCRbeta sequencing to look at T cell clonal expansion in alopecia areata. Tofacitinib-treated patients had biopsies at baseline and at 4 and 24 weeks of treatment, with a later scalp biopsy in several patients. Tofacitinib was administered for 6 to 18 months, and 6 months of follow-up off drug were then conducted to assess delayed response and recurrence. immunoSEQ multiplex PCR using 35 Vbeta forward primers and 13 Jbeta reverse primers was used to amplify TCRbeta CDR3 regions. Paper-wide results and their limitations: During tofacitinib treatment, many expanded lesional clones remained in scalp and blood, and this persistence may partly explain relapse after treatment is stopped. Because the treated cohort was small and had just a single nonresponder, larger studies are needed to establish links between baseline CD8+ expansion and response. Compared with mice, TCR sequences shared between patients were less clear, possibly partly because of HLA diversity across the patient population. Compared with normal scalp, lesional scalp, particularly in alopecia totalis/universalis, had higher clonality and more expanded CD8+ clones, which suggests antigenic drive. With tofacitinib, both scalp clonality and the number of expanded CD8+ clones among the top 100 scalp clones went down significantly. Unlike mouse skin, where gammadelta T cells dominate, normal human skin contains resident alphabeta T cells that get sequenced too, which complicates analysis of the scalp TCR repertoire.

Reading the label with the study, this specimen's time point is: 4 weeks on oral tofacitinib. The sample's treatment or condition label, in plain terms: oral pan-JAK inhibitor, 5-10 mg twice daily. From alopecia areata patients, peripheral blood was collected along with lesional scalp punch biopsies. PBMCs were separated by density centrifugation and stained for CD3, CD4 and CD8, after which CD4+ and CD8+ T cells were sorted on a FACSAria. The library was obtained by the immunoSEQ multiplex PCR assay. RNA was extracted from all samples and reverse transcribed into cDNA as template for TCR sequencing. SuperScript III was used for first-strand cDNA synthesis, primed with a 2:1 mix of oligo-dT and random hexamers. Amplification bias was assessed with a synthetic immune receptor repertoire, and residual bias was removed computationally. The study's processing was this. Raw reads were preprocessed to remove errors, and CDR3 was defined according to IMGT conventions as the region from the conserved cysteine to phenylalanine. Clonality was computed as 1 minus the Shannon entropy, with the entropy normalized by log2 of the number of productive unique TCRs. Whether scalp clones were CD4 or CD8 was inferred by matching scalp TCRbeta sequences against CD4 and CD8 repertoires sorted from blood. TCRdb limited this immuneACCESS table to in-frame rearrangements with V and J called. A share of clones is missing; checked studies link under half to unresolved V genes, and the rest is unexplained. That table gives V, J and clone size, and the DNA gave D and trimming. The sample yields around 70,000 clones; 29% were counted once. About 16% of the sample is held by the ten biggest clonotypes.

The TCR sequence derives from a human donor with alopecia areata. This sample comprised CD8+ T cells sorted from blood, obtained at week 4, from a patient treated with tofacitinib.

Here is the DNA: TGTGCCAGCAGTTCCCGACAGGCTGTGGGTGAAAAACTGTTTTTT. Its translation is CASSSRQAVGEKLFF. This receptor chain uses TRBV28 and TRBJ1-4; a tentative D call is TRBD1 (6 bases match). The CDR3, from cysteine to phenylalanine, totals 15 residues. Solely the CDR3 DNA is kept, with 45 bases framed from the first base. Looking up the germline V gene yields CDR1 MDHEN and CDR2 SYDVKM. V loses 4 bases of germline sequence and J loses 7 bases, and the interval between the two ends is 16 bases.